The clone carrying this T cell receptor (beta chain) was detected ten times or more. The same CDR3 can be traced to other DNA sequences in this sample. It was across several immunoSEQ plates that each subset's genomic DNA was evenly split. This table comes from immunoSEQ multiplex PCR, and its TCRdb copy is limited to in-frame clones, with some not included. The sample lists 550,000 to 850,000 clones; over 65% were seen once. The sample belongs to a study of shared clonotypes between healthy human individuals. The germline V gene has CDR1 SGHRS and CDR2 YFSETQ. V was clipped by 0 bases and J by 5 bases, with 16 bases between them. The CDR3 is made up of 16 amino acids.

This chain connects TRBV5-1 to TRBJ2-3; a possible D gene is TRBD2 (6 bases). The source of this sequence is a woman in her 30s in good health. What was sequenced was memory CD4+ T cells sorted from blood. Subset defined: CD45RA-negative fraction. The CDR3 nucleotides are TGCGCCAGCAGCTTGGCCTTAACGGGAGCGGTAGATACGCAGTATTTT. This gives the protein CASSLALTGAVDTQYF.